Below, one TCR beta chain is given with its context. Its antigen is not identified. This entry belongs to a study of T cell responses to AZD1222 COVID-19 vaccine. The length of the CDR3 is 14 residues. V was pared by 7 bases and J by 7 bases, with 6 bases of the junction left unmatched. Germline lookup yields CDR1 MDHEN and CDR2 SYDVKM. Method: immunoSEQ multiplex PCR; TCRdb's copy keeps in-frame clones and lacks some. The sample holds about 130,000 clones, 70% to 90% seen once. Overall study findings and caveats: It should be noted that donors were predominantly white British and more often female, and clonal diversity was possibly underestimated. Across the whole spike, CD4 TCRs peaked at regions 160-218 and 743-854.

Second-dose recipients at about 4 or about 12 weeks were treated as one pooled group. This sequence was found in an adult who received the AZD1222 COVID-19 vaccine. The material was peripheral blood, obtained 28 days after the second AZD1222 dose. This sequence joins TRBV28 and TRBJ1-6, with 8 bases fitting TRBD1. The CDR3 DNA sequence: TGTGCCAGCACCCCGACAGGGGCGAATTCACCCCTCCACTTT. Protein product: CASTPTGANSPLHF. Looking up the rest from reference TRBV28 and TRBJ1-6 gives the full variable domain: DVKVTQSSRYLVKRTGEKVFLECVQDMDHENMFWYRQDPGLGLRLIYFSYDVKMKEKGDIPEGYSVSREKKERFSLILESASTNQTSMYLCASTPTGANSPLHFGNGTRLTVT.